The 5 T cell receptor beta chains reported below all come from one sample, sequenced in a study of T cells in Graves' hyperthyroidism and ophthalmopathy. Amplified TCR beta CDR3 regions derived from RNA transcripts. Carried out on the TCR CDR3, a first-round RT-PCR used the HTBI primer set. TCRdb re-derived calls from the multiplex PCR reads in MiXCR, one entry per CDR3 protein. The sample has hundreds of thousands of distinct CDR3 sequences; roughly 20% are singletons. The sequencing sample was made of blood. Receptors were obtained from a woman in her forties or fifties with Graves' hyperthyroidism that later progressed to Graves' ophthalmopathy.

For this clonotype: The junction shows a germline mismatch at one end, possibly a read error. The chain combines TRBV20-1 with TRBJ2-5; D gene uncertain. The CDR3 totals 11 residues. CDR1 and CDR2 (germline): DFQATT, SNEGSKA (reference sequence). CDR3 region: CSANPKETQYF. The CDR3 DNA reads TGCAGCGCTAACCCTAAGGAGACCCAGTACTTC.

This clonotype showed up just a few times. The gene calls are TRBV5-6 and TRBJ1-1; 9 bases are shared with TRBD1. The CDR3 consists of 13 residues. The germline V gene has CDR1 SGHDT and CDR2 YYEEEE. The junction had 8 bases not matched to a gene; V was cut back by 4 bases and J by 10 bases. This chain's CDR3 is CASSGTGRLRAFF. CDR3 in DNA: TGTGCCAGCAGCGGGACAGGGCGGTTGCGAGCTTTCTTT.

This clonotype turned up a few times. The rearrangement joins TRBV7-3 to TRBJ1-2, with D maybe TRBD1 (5 bases). V was clipped by 10 bases and J by 6 bases, with 18 bases between them. The CDR3 totals 13 residues. Per the germline V gene, CDR1 is SGHTA and CDR2 is FQGTGA. The DNA of the CDR3 is TGTGCCAAACCGGGACCCACCTATCATGGCTACACCTTC. This codes for CAKPGPTYHGYTF.

Ten or more counts support this clonotype. The rearrangement joins TRBV7-8 to TRBJ1-2; TRBD1 matches at 7 bases. J gave up 2 bases and V 5 bases, and 5 bases lay outside the gene matches. Germline V gene sequence: CDR1 SGHVS, CDR2 FQNEAQ. This CDR3 comprises 14 residues. In DNA form, the CDR3 reads TGTGCCAGCAGCGCAAAGGGACAGAACTATGGCTACACCTTC. Translation: CASSAKGQNYGYTF. The whole variable domain, remainder taken from reference TRBV7-8 and TRBJ1-2, is GAGVSQSPRYKVAKRGQDVALRCDPISGHVSLFWYQQALGQGPEFLTYFQNEAQLDKSGLPSDRFFAERPEGSVSTLKIQRTQQEDSAVYLCASSAKGQNYGYTFGSGTRLTVV.

V is TRBV20-1 and J is TRBJ2-5; 12 bases map to TRBD2. CDR1 and CDR2 (germline): DFQATT, SNEGSKA (reference sequence). This CDR3 contains 13 residues. Trimming took 5 bases from V and 3 from J; bases not matched to a gene: 1. CDR3 in amino acids: CSAWTSGEETQYF. CDR3 in DNA: TGCAGTGCTTGGACTAGCGGGGAAGAGACCCAGTACTTC.